This T cell receptor beta chain was captured in a study of shared clonotypes between healthy human individuals. The wider study: Per donor, CD8 memory used one plate, CD8 naive used two, CD4 memory used three and CD4 naive used three. Regarding the study as a whole: It was observed that 5% to 6% of naive CD4 clonotypes were shared across a handful of donors.

As for this clone: Its antigen remains unidentified.

V was pared by 0 bases and J by 4 bases, with 13 bases between. This CDR3 has 15 residues. CDR1 and CDR2 from the germline V gene are SGDLS and YYNGEE. Each sorted subset replicate got 200 ng genomic DNA, 25,000 to 35,000 genomes. Sequenced by immunoSEQ multiplex PCR; TCRdb stores in-frame clones only, minus some. The sample contains about 2.3 million clones, 85% to 95% of which appear only once. The receptor's source is a man between 18 and 35 years old in good health. Some clones in this sample may be carry-over from other donors' samples. Sequenced sample: naive CD4+ T cells from PBMCs. Subset: CD45RA+ positively selected. The chain couples TRBV9 to TRBJ1-2; the D is unclear. CDR3 in amino acids: CASSVEPTGSYGYTF. The DNA of the CDR3 is TGTGCCAGCAGCGTAGAACCGACCGGGAGCTATGGCTACACCTTC.